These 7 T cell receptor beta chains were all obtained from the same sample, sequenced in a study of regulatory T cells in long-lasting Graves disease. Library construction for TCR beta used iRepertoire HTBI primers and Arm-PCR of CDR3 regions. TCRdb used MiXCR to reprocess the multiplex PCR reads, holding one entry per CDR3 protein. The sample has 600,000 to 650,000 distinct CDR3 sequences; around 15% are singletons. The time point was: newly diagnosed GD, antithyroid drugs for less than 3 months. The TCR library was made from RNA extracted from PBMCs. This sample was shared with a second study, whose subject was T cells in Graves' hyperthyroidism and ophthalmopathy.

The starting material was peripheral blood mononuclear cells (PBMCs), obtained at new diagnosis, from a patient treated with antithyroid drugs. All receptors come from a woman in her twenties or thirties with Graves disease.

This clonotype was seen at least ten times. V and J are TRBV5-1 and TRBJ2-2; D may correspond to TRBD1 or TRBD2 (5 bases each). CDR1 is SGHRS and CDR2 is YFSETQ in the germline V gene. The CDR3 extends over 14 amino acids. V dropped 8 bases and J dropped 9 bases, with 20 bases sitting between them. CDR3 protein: CASRSTVSGRELFF. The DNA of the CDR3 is TGCGCCAGTCGATCGACAGTTTCGGGGCGGGAGCTGTTTTTT.

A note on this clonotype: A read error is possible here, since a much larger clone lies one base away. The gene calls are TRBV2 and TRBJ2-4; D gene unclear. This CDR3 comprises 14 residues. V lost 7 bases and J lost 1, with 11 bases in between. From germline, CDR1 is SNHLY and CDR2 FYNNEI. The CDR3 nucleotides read TGTGCCAGCACGGATAGGATTGCCAAAAACATTCAGTACTTC. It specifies CASTDRIAKNIQYF. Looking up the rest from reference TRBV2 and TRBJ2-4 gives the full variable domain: EPEVTQTPSHQVTQMGQEVILRCVPISNHLYFYWYRQILGQKVEFLVSFYNNEISEKSEIFDDQFSVERPDGSNFTLKIRSTKLEDSAMYFCASTDRIAKNIQYFGAGTRLSVL.

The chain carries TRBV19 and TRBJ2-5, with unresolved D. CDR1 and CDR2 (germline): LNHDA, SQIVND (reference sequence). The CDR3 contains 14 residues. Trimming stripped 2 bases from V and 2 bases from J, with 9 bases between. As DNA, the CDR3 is TGTGCCAGTAGTATAACCTTCACACAAGAGACCCAGTACTTC. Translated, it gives CASSITFTQETQYF.

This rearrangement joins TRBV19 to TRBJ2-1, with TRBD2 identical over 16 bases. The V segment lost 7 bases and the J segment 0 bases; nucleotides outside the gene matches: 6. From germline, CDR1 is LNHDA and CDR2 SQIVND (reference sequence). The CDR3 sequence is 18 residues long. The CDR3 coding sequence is TGTGCCAGTAATATGGGACTAGCGGGAGGGAGCTCCTACAATGAGCAGTTCTTC. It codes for CASNMGLAGGSSYNEQFF.

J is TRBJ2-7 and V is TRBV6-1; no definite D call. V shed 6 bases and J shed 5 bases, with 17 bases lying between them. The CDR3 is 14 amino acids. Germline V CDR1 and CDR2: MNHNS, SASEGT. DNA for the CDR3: TGTGCCAGCAGCATTACTCATATAGGCCACGAGCAGTACTTC. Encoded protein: CASSITHIGHEQYF.

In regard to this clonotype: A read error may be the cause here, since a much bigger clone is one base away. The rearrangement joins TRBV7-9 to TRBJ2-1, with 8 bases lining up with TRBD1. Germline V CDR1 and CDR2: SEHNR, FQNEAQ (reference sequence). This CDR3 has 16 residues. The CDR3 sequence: CAGSPRTGTDNNEQFF. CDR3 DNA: TGTGCCGGCAGCCCGCGGACAGGGACTGACAACAATGAGCAGTTCTTC.

The CDR3 bases are TGTGCCAGCAGAACCCGGGGCGGGTATTCACCCCTCCACTTT. It is translated as CASRTRGGYSPLHF. The chain is built from TRBV5-7 and TRBJ1-6, with D perhaps TRBD1 (5 bases). TRBV5-7 counts as an open reading frame of uncertain function. V lost 5 bases and J lost 8, with 14 bases in between. This CDR3 spans 14 amino acids.